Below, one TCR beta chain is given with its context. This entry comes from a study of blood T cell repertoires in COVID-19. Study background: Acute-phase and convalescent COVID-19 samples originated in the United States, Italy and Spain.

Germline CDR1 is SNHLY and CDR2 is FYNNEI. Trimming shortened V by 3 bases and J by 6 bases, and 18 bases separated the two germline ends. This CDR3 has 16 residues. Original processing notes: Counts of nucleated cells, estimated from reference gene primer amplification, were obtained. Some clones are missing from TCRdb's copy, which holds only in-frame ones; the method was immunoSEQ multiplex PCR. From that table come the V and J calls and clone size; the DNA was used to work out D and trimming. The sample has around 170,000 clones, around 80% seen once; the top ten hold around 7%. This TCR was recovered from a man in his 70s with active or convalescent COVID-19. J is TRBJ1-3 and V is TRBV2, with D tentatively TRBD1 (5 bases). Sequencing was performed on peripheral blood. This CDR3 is CASSDPTGGRENTIYF. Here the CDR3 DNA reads TGTGCCAGCAGTGACCCAACCGGGGGGAGGGAAAACACCATATATTTT.